This entry lists 13 T cell receptor beta chains sequenced from one sample in a study of blood T cell repertoires in COVID-19. Generated by immunoSEQ multiplex PCR, the TCRdb table keeps only in-frame clones and is missing some. The table records approximately 340,000 clones, around 80% of them present only once. Sequencing used peripheral blood. The receptors derive from a man younger than 40 with active or convalescent COVID-19.

This clone was counted only a few times. The chain joins TRBV4-3 to TRBJ1-1; D is undetermined. With 3 bases removed from V and 3 bases from J, the gap between germline ends came to 8 bases. Germline assignment: CDR1 LGHNA and CDR2 YSLEER. The CDR3 contains 13 residues. The CDR3 spells CASSHLTDTEAFF. In DNA, the CDR3 is TGCGCCAGCAGCCACCTCACAGACACTGAAGCTTTCTTT.

This clone has only one observation. V is TRBV9 and J is TRBJ2-7, with 9 bases matching TRBD1. Trimming cost V 7 bases and J 5 bases; bases outside gene matches: 19. Germline V gene sequence: CDR1 SGDLS, CDR2 YYNGEE. The CDR3 runs to 17 residues. This chain's CDR3 is CASEKVLGDRVFHEQYF. The CDR3 DNA is TGTGCCAGCGAAAAAGTGTTGGGGGACAGGGTCTTTCACGAGCAGTACTTC.

The CDR3 DNA reads as TGTGCCAGCAGTGATATTTCTTATAGGAGGACAGGGATAAATCAGCCCCAGCATTTT. It specifies CASSDISYRRTGINQPQHF. The V call is TRBV28, the J call TRBJ1-5; 8 bases fit TRBD1. CDR3 length: 19 residues. V trimming: 5 bases; J trimming: 4 bases; junction bases outside the gene matches: 19. Germline lookup yields CDR1 MDHEN and CDR2 SYDVKM. The variable domain in full, completed from reference TRBV28 and TRBJ1-5, reads DVKVTQSSRYLVKRTGEKVFLECVQDMDHENMFWYRQDPGLGLRLIYFSYDVKMKEKGDIPEGYSVSREKKERFSLILESASTNQTSMYLCASSDISYRRTGINQPQHFGDGTRLSIL.

The sample holds one count of this clone. This sequence joins TRBV6-5 and TRBJ1-2; 12 positions match TRBD1. J lost 6 bases, V lost 6 bases, and 5 bases had no gene match. Germline assignment: CDR1 MNHEY and CDR2 SVGAGI. This CDR3 comprises 14 residues. The CDR3 here is CASSRDRGLHGYTF. The CDR3 nucleotides are TGTGCCAGCAGCAGGGACAGGGGGCTGCATGGCTACACCTTC.

The CDR3 loop reads CASSRQTGSSYEQYF. The CDR3 nucleotides read TGTGCCAGCTCACGCCAGACAGGTTCCTCCTACGAGCAGTACTTC. This chain links TRBV18 with TRBJ2-7; possibly TRBD1 for D (6 bases). Deletions cut 4 bases from V and 0 bases from J, with 13 bases between. The germline V gene has CDR1 KGHSH and CDR2 LQKENI. CDR3 length: 15 residues. The variable domain in full, with the rest retrieved from reference TRBV18 and TRBJ2-7, is NAGVMQNPRHLVRRRGQEARLRCSPMKGHSHVYWYRQLPEEGLKFMVYLQKENIIDESGMPKERFSAEFPKEGPSILRIQQVVRGDSAAYFCASSRQTGSSYEQYFGPGTRLTVT.

The rearrangement joins TRBV24-1 to TRBJ1-2; TRBD1 agrees at 10 bases. Germline lookup yields CDR1 KGHDR and CDR2 SFDVKD. This CDR3 has 15 amino acids. V was pared by 3 bases and J by 6 bases, with 6 bases of the junction left unmatched. CDR3 nucleotide sequence: TGTGCCACCAGTGATACCGGGACAGGGGTTGATGGCTACACCTTC. Amino acid sequence: CATSDTGTGVDGYTF.

This clone came up once. J is TRBJ1-3 and V is TRBV6-6; D unresolved. Germline CDR1 and CDR2: MNHNY and SVGAGI (reference sequence). Trimming removed 0 bases from V and 4 bases from J, with 10 bases in between. The length of the CDR3 is 15 residues. The CDR3 loop is CASSYSQRRGNTIYF. The CDR3 DNA reads as TGTGCCAGCAGTTACTCCCAGCGAAGAGGAAACACCATATATTTT.

The chain carries TRBV30 and TRBJ1-1, with D hard to call. Deletions cut 1 base from V and 3 bases from J, with 9 bases between. The germline V gene encodes CDR1 GTSNPN and CDR2 SVGIG (reference sequence). The CDR3 has 13 amino acids. The CDR3 coding sequence is TGTGCCTGGAGTGGCGGTCCACACACTGAAGCTTTCTTT. Translating gives CAWSGGPHTEAFF.

The V call is TRBV18, the J call TRBJ2-7, with 9 bases aligning to TRBD2. Germline lookup yields CDR1 KGHSH and CDR2 LQKENI. The CDR3 totals 15 residues. After removal of 2 bases from V and 0 bases from J, the junction contained 2 bases not matched to a gene. The CDR3 protein is CASSPSGGSSYEQYF. The CDR3, as DNA: TGTGCCAGCTCACCAAGCGGGGGGAGCTCCTACGAGCAGTACTTC.

This chain uses TRBV24-1 with TRBJ2-4; TRBD1 aligns across 9 bases. This CDR3 comprises 18 residues. Germline values: CDR1 KGHDR, CDR2 SFDVKD. The V and J ends lost 3 bases and 7 bases, in that order; junction bases with no gene match: 15. CDR3 protein: CATSDRNSGTGMENIQYF. The CDR3 nucleotides read TGTGCCACCAGTGATCGTAACTCCGGGACAGGGATGGAGAACATTCAGTACTTC.

V usage is TRBV28 and J usage is TRBJ1-1; possible D gene TRBD1, 5 bases. Germline-derived CDR1 and CDR2 are MDHEN and SYDVKM. The germline V and J ends were trimmed by 1 base and 5 bases, with 14 bases remaining between them. The CDR3 is made up of 15 amino acids. CDR3 sequence (DNA): TGTGCCAGCAGTTTATATCGGGGGAGGTATACTGAAGCTTTCTTT. Its translation is CASSLYRGRYTEAFF.

The chain carries TRBV29-1 and TRBJ2-1, with 14 bases fitting TRBD2. Germline CDR1 reads SQVTM; CDR2 reads ANQGSEA. The CDR3 is made up of 16 amino acids. V lost 3 bases to trimming and J lost 6 bases; unmatched junction nucleotides: 7. CDR3 residues: CSVDGTSGGASNEQFF. For the CDR3, the DNA is TGCAGCGTTGACGGGACTAGCGGGGGCGCCTCCAATGAGCAGTTCTTC.

The gene calls are TRBV5-4 and TRBJ2-3; D may be TRBD2 (6 bases). Germline V gene sequence: CDR1 SGHNT, CDR2 YYREEE (reference sequence). This CDR3 is built from 16 residues. Trimming shortened V by 4 bases and J by 2 bases, and 17 bases separated the two germline ends. Here the CDR3 reads CASSPGLPKSTDTQYF. CDR3 sequence (DNA): TGTGCCAGCAGCCCGGGACTTCCCAAATCCACAGATACGCAGTATTTT.